The 9 T cell receptor beta chains in this list originate from one sample, sequenced in a study of T cells in Graves' hyperthyroidism and ophthalmopathy. Amplified TCR beta CDR3 regions derived from RNA transcripts. HTBI primers drove first-round RT-PCR of the TCR CDR3. One entry per CDR3 protein, called by TCRdb with MiXCR from the multiplex PCR reads. The sample records 660,000 or so distinct CDR3 sequences, less than 25% being singletons. Sequencing input: blood. All receptors derive from a man aged 25 to 40 with Graves' ophthalmopathy.

This clonotype was seen at least ten times. The J gene is TRBJ1-5, the V gene TRBV28; D remains ambiguous. V lost 3 bases, J lost 3 bases, and 15 bases lay in between. This CDR3 spans 16 amino acids. Germline V gives CDR1 MDHEN, CDR2 SYDVKM. CDR3 DNA sequence: TGTGCCAGCAGTTTGGGGTGGAGGGCCCACAATCAGCCCCAGCATTTT. Encoded protein: CASSLGWRAHNQPQHF.

This clonotype has a count of ten or more. This chain joins TRBV7-3 and TRBJ2-1; D gene unclear. From germline, CDR1 is SGHTA and CDR2 FQGTGA. Deletions cut 2 bases from V and 5 bases from J, with 13 bases between. The length of the CDR3 is 15 residues. CDR3 coding DNA: TGTGCCAGCAGCTTAGCACACTCCACTAACAATGAGCAGTTCTTC. Its protein is CASSLAHSTNNEQFF. Variable domain in full (rest from reference TRBV7-3 and TRBJ2-1): GAGVSQTPSNKVTEKGKYVELRCDPISGHTALYWYRQSLGQGPEFLIYFQGTGAADDSGLPNDRFFAVRPEGSVSTLKIQRTERGDSAVYLCASSLAHSTNNEQFFGPGTRLTVL.

This clonotype has ten or more counts. The CDR3 DNA reads TGTGCCAGCAGCTATACCCGGGGGTGGGGCCGGTATGGCTACACCTTC. It translates to CASSYTRGWGRYGYTF. The chain joins TRBV5-5 to TRBJ1-2; D is possibly TRBD1 (5 bases). In germline, CDR1 is SGHKS, CDR2 YYEKEE (reference sequence). V was shortened by 3 bases and J by 5 bases, with 20 bases between the two germline ends. The length of the CDR3 is 16 residues.

This chain links TRBV28 with TRBJ2-7, with a possible D match to TRBD1 (6 bases). This CDR3 contains 17 residues. V shed 6 bases and J shed 2 bases, with 23 bases lying between them. Germline loops: CDR1 MDHEN, CDR2 SYDVKM. CDR3 sequence: CASRIEAGTRNPYEQYF. As DNA, the CDR3 is TGTGCCAGCAGAATAGAAGCCGGGACACGGAATCCCTACGAGCAGTACTTC.

This clonotype has at least ten counts. This chain uses TRBV11-2 with TRBJ2-5, with TRBD1 as a possible D gene (5 bases). The CDR3 has 15 amino acids. From germline, CDR1 is SGHAT and CDR2 FQNNGV. V was shortened by 1 base and J by 1 base, with 10 bases between the two germline ends. The CDR3 DNA follows: TGTGCCAGCAGCTTAGGGTCAGGGTTCCAAGAGACCCAGTACTTC. It codes for CASSLGSGFQETQYF.

This clonotype was counted between two and nine times. The chain is built from TRBV4-3 and TRBJ2-1, with 10 bases fitting TRBD1. Germline trimming cut 0 bases from V and 7 bases from J; bases unmatched to any gene: 6. This CDR3 has 16 amino acids. Germline V lookup: CDR1 LGHNA, CDR2 YSLEER. The CDR3 spells CASSQEPLGQGNEQFF. CDR3 nucleotide sequence: TGCGCCAGCAGCCAAGAGCCTCTGGGACAGGGGAATGAGCAGTTCTTC.

This clonotype was seen repeatedly, ten times or more. The chain carries TRBV3-1 and TRBJ2-3; D uncertain. The V gene's germline CDR1 is LGHDT and CDR2 YNNKEL (reference sequence). The V and J ends lost 4 bases and 2 bases respectively, with 10 bases between them. The CDR3 has 14 amino acids. The DNA for the CDR3 is TGTGCCAGCAGCCGGAAGCCGTTCACAGATACGCAGTATTTT. Amino acid sequence: CASSRKPFTDTQYF.

The J gene is TRBJ1-5, the V gene TRBV28; tentative D call: TRBD1 (5 bases). Trimming removed 2 bases from V and 7 bases from J, with 18 bases in between. The CDR3 runs 16 residues. Germline CDR1 is MDHEN and CDR2 is SYDVKM. The CDR3 sequence: CASSLPARAVKQPQHF. The CDR3 region has the DNA TGTGCCAGCAGTTTACCCGCCAGGGCTGTAAAGCAGCCCCAGCATTTT.

This clonotype has only a few counts. The chain couples TRBV6-1 to TRBJ1-2; 11 bases match TRBD1. The CDR3 has 16 amino acids. J was trimmed by 6 bases and V by 6 bases; bases with no gene match: 12. Germline-derived CDR1 and CDR2 are MNHNS and SASEGT. The DNA of the CDR3 is TGTGCCAGCAGAGACGAGAATTGGGACAGGGGGAATGGCTACACCTTC. Its translation: CASRDENWDRGNGYTF.